One and the same sample provided the 16 T cell receptor beta chains below, sequenced in a study of T cells in women clearing cervical HPV infection. The method was immunoSEQ multiplex PCR; TCRdb's version includes in-frame clones alone and lacks a portion of them. Its table lists 27,000 or so clones. Sequenced: blood buffy coat. The receptors derive from a woman between 18 and 70 years old with a cervical HPV16 infection that either progressed to CIN3+ or cleared (not recorded which).

Worth noting for this clone: The observed sequence ends 3 residues before the CDR3 terminus, with the missing tail filled in from the germline J gene. The V call is TRBV29-1, the J call TRBJ2-2; TRBD1 might be the D (5 bases). Trimming stripped 3 bases from V and 4 bases from J, with 9 bases between. The germline V gene encodes CDR1 SQVTM and CDR2 ANQGSEA. This CDR3 region has 13 residues. CDR3: CSVDRQGTGELFF. Incomplete CDR3 DNA: TGCAGCGTTGACAGGCAGGGCACCGGGGAG.

Remarks on this clone: With the read ending 3 residues before the CDR3 end, the germline J gene is used to fill in that end. This sequence joins TRBV19 and TRBJ1-4, with D possibly being TRBD1 (6 bases). The CDR3 runs to 14 residues. Germline V lookup: CDR1 LNHDA, CDR2 SQIVND (reference sequence). The ends were cut back, 4 bases at V and 7 bases at J, with 13 bases in the middle. CDR3 DNA (partial): TGTGCCAGTAGTACGGGACACCTTGGTGAAAAA. Its protein product is CASSTGHLGEK. The entire CDR3 protein is CASSTGHLGEKLFF.

Note on this clone: The read gets to within 3 residues of the CDR3 end, and the germline J gene fills in the rest. V usage is TRBV5-1 and J usage is TRBJ2-5; 7 nucleotides align to TRBD1. The CDR3 length is 16 residues. The junction had 10 bases not matched to a gene; V was cut back by 4 bases and J by 1 base. The germline CDR1 and CDR2 sequences are SGHRS and YFSETQ. The CDR3 loop reads CASSSGQASFQETQYF. CDR3 DNA, as far as it was read: TGCGCCAGCAGCAGCGGACAGGCGAGCTTCCAAGAGACC.

Comment on this clone: The read stops 3 residues short of the end of the CDR3; the missing end is completed from the germline J gene. The rearrangement joins TRBV7-2 to TRBJ2-5; D uncertain. Germline loops: CDR1 SGHTA, CDR2 FQGNSA. The CDR3 extends over 15 amino acids. Trimming cost V 3 bases and J 1 base, with 12 bases left between them. CDR3 residues: CASSLYRRSQETQYF. The CDR3 bases that were read are TGTGCCAGCAGCTTGTATAGGCGGAGCCAAGAGACC.

With respect to this clone: The CDR3 extends 3 residues past the end of the read, so its final part is completed from the germline J gene. The chain links TRBV7-2 to TRBJ2-2, with a tentative D call TRBD1 (5 bases). The V gene's germline CDR1 is SGHTA and CDR2 FQGNSA. The CDR3 loop spans 15 amino acids. The CDR3 sequence is CASSLAGGHREKLFF. CDR3 bases read: TGTGCCAGCAGCTTAGCAGGCGGACATCGTGAAAAG.

Note on this clone: The DNA ends 3 residues before the CDR3 does, and the rest of the CDR3 is filled in from the germline J gene. J is TRBJ1-4 and V is TRBV10-3; D gene unclear. Germline CDR1 and CDR2: ENHRY and SYGVKD. V was clipped by 2 bases and J by 2 bases, with 9 bases between them. This CDR3 is built from 15 residues. Incomplete CDR3 DNA: TGTGCCATCAGTGAGGAGGGTGGGACTAATGAAAAA. It codes for CAISEEGGTNEK. In full, the CDR3 is CAISEEGGTNEKLFF.

Turning to this clone: The CDR3 goes on 3 residues after the read ends, and that part is filled in from the germline J gene. V and J are TRBV9 and TRBJ2-1; 7 positions match TRBD2. CDR3 length: 14 amino acids. Germline V gives CDR1 SGDLS, CDR2 YYNGEE. The V and J ends lost 1 base and 5 bases, in that order; junction bases with no gene match: 3. CDR3 residues: CASSVWDYHNEQFF. Incomplete CDR3 DNA: TGTGCCAGCAGCGTATGGGACTACCACAATGAG. The complete variable domain, with remaining parts taken from reference TRBV9 and TRBJ2-1, reads DSGVTQTPKHLITATGQRVTLRCSPRSGDLSVYWYQQSLDQGLQFLIQYYNGEERAKGNILERFSAQQFPDLHSELNLSSLELGDSALYFCASSVWDYHNEQFFGPGTRLTVL.

With respect to this clone: The read finishes 3 residues shy of the CDR3 end, and the germline J gene is used to complete it. The chain links TRBV19 to TRBJ1-4; D perhaps matches TRBD1 (6 bases). Germline CDR1 is LNHDA and CDR2 is SQIVND (reference sequence). There are 15 residues in the CDR3. The sequenced CDR3 bases are TGTGCCTCCTTAGGGGGGGCCGCCTTGGGTTCACCA. The encoded protein is CASLGGAALGSP. The complete CDR3 reads CASLGGAALGSPLFF. Looking up the rest from reference TRBV19 and TRBJ1-4 gives the full variable domain: DGGITQSPKYLFRKEGQNVTLSCEQNLNHDAMYWYRQDPGQGLRLIYYSQIVNDFQKGDIAEGYSVSREKKESFPLTVTSAQKNPTAFYLCASLGGAALGSPLFFGSGTQLSVL.

In the case of this clone: The DNA ends 3 residues before the CDR3 does, and the rest of the CDR3 is filled in from the germline J gene. The V gene is TRBV5-5, the J gene TRBJ2-7, with a weak D call TRBD2 (6 bases). The CDR3 covers 15 residues. V shed 1 base and J shed 0 bases, with 11 bases lying between them. Germline CDR1 is SGHKS and CDR2 is YYEKEE (reference sequence). CDR3 bases read: TGTGCCAGCAGCTTGTGGGGGACTCGCTCCTACGAG. Amino acid sequence: CASSLWGTRSYE. The entire CDR3 reads CASSLWGTRSYEQYF.

As for this clone: The read gets to within 3 residues of the CDR3 end, and the germline J gene fills in the rest. The chain uses TRBV29-1 and TRBJ1-2; possibly TRBD1 for D (5 bases). Germline V lookup: CDR1 SQVTM, CDR2 ANQGSEA. The CDR3 has 14 amino acids. CDR3 DNA (partial): TGCAGCGTTGTCAGGTTCGGGGGGGGAGAAGGC. Encoded protein: CSVVRFGGGEG. The full CDR3 protein reads CSVVRFGGGEGYTF.

For this clone: Read coverage stops 3 residues before the CDR3 terminus; the germline J gene supplies the remainder. The chain uses TRBV19 and TRBJ1-2, with a tentative D call TRBD1 (5 bases). Germline V CDR1 and CDR2: LNHDA, SQIVND (reference sequence). The germline V and J ends were trimmed by 6 bases and 2 bases, with 16 bases remaining between them. The CDR3 runs to 15 residues. The CDR3 reads CASRAVVEGNYGYTF. CDR3 DNA (partial): TGTGCCAGTAGGGCAGTGGTTGAGGGGAACTATGGC.

A word on this clone: Read data end 3 residues before the CDR3 end; the end is taken from the germline J gene. The chain couples TRBV7-2 to TRBJ1-5, with 9 bases aligning to TRBD1. With 2 bases clipped from V and 6 bases from J, the junction kept 5 bases outside the gene matches. The CDR3 totals 15 residues. The germline CDR1 and CDR2 sequences are SGHTA and FQGNSA. Partial CDR3 DNA: TGTGCCAGCAGCTTACGGACAGGGGACTTTCAGCCC. Translated, it gives CASSLRTGDFQP. In full, the CDR3 reads CASSLRTGDFQPQHF.

Of note for this clone: One end of the junction does not line up with germline, which may come from a read error. The read falls 3 residues short of the CDR3 end, and the missing part is taken from the germline J gene. This chain joins TRBV4-2 and TRBJ2-3; 8 bases fit TRBD2. CDR3 length equals 17 residues. Germline CDR1 LGHNA, CDR2 YNFKEQ. The DNA read from the CDR3 is TGCGCCAGCAGCCAAACTCCGGGACTAGGCATCACAGATACG. Encoded protein: CASSQTPGLGITDT. The whole CDR3 region reads CASSQTPGLGITDTQYF.

Worth noting for this clone: The sequenced fragment ends 3 residues before the CDR3 boundary, so the rest is inferred from the germline J gene. The chain carries TRBV5-1 and TRBJ2-5; D might be TRBD1 (5 bases). The germline V gene has CDR1 SGHRS and CDR2 YFSETQ. The CDR3 loop spans 13 amino acids. Trimming removed 2 bases at V and 4 bases at J, with 9 bases between. The CDR3 region is CASSFTRGETQYF. CDR3 DNA, as far as it was read: TGCGCCAGCAGCTTCACAAGGGGAGAGACC.

Concerning this clone itself: The read terminates 3 residues before the CDR3 end, so the remaining end is supplied by the germline J gene. The chain has TRBV9 and TRBJ2-1, with D uncertain. Germline CDR1 and CDR2: SGDLS and YYNGEE. V lost 0 bases and J lost 1, with 8 bases in between. The CDR3 totals 15 residues. The CDR3 sequence is CASSVDYASYNEQFF. The sequenced part of the CDR3 DNA is TGTGCCAGCAGCGTAGACTACGCATCCTACAATGAG.

Comment on this clone: The read stops 3 residues short of the end of the CDR3; the missing end is completed from the germline J gene. This chain joins TRBV5-1 and TRBJ1-1; no definite D call. The CDR3 covers 12 residues. In germline, CDR1 is SGHRS, CDR2 YFSETQ. Trimming pared 3 bases from V and 5 bases from J, leaving 8 bases between. This CDR3 is CASSSQGTEAFF. The sequenced part of the CDR3 DNA is TGCGCCAGCAGCTCCCAAGGGACTGAA.